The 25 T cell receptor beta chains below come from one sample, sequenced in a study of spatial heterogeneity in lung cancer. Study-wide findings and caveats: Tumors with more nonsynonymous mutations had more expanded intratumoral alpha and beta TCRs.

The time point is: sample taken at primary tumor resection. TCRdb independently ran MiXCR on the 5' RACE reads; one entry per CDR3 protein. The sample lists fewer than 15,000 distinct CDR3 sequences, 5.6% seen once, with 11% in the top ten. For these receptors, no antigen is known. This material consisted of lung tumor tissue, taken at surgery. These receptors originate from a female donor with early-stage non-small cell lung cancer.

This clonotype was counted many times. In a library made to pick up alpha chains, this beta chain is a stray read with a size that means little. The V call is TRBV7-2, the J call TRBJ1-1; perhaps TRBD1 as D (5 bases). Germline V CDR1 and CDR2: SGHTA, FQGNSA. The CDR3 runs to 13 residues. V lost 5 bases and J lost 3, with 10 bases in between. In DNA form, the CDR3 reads TGTGCCAGCAGCCGGGTAGGGGACACTGAAGCTTTCTTT. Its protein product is CASSRVGDTEAFF.

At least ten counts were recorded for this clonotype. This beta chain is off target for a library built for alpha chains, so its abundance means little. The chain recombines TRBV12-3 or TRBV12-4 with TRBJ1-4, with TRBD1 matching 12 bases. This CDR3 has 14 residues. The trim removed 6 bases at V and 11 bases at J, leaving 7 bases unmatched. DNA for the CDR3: TGTGCCAGCAGGGGACAGGGGGCGGTGGGGAAACTGTTTTTT. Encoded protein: CASRGQGAVGKLFF.

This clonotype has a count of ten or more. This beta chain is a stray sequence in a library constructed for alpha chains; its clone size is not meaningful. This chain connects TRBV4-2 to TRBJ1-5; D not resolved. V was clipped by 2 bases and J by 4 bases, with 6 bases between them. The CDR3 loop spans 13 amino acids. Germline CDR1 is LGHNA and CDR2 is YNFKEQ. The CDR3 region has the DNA TGTGCCAGCAGCCAACGAATGAATCAGCCCCAGCATTTT. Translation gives CASSQRMNQPQHF.

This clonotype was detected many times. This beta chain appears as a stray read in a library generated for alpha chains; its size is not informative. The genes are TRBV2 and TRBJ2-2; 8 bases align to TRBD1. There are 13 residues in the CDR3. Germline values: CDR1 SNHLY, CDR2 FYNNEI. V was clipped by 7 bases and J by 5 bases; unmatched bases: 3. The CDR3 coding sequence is TGTGCCAGCAAGGGACAGGAGACCGGGGAGCTGTTTTTT. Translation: CASKGQETGELFF.

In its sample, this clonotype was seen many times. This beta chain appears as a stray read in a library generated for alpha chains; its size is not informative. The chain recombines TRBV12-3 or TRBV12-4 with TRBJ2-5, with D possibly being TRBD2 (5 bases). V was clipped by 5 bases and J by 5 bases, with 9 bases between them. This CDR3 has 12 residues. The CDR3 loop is CASSASLETQYF. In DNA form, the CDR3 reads TGTGCCAGCAGTGCTAGCTTGGAGACCCAGTACTTC.

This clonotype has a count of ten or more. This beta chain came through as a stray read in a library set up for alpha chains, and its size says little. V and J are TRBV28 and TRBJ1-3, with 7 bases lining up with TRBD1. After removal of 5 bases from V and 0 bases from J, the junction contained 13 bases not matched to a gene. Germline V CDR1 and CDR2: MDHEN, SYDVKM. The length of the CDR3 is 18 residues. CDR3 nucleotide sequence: TGTGCCAGCAGTACTCGGACAGGTGGGGATTTCTCTGGAAACACCATATATTTT. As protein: CASSTRTGGDFSGNTIYF.

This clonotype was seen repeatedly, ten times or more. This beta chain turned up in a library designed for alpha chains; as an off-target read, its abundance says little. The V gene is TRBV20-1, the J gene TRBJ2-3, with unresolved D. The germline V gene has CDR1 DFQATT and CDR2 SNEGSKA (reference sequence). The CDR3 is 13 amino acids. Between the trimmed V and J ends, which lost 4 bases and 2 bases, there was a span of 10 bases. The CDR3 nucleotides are TGCAGTGCTATCGACTCACCCACAGATACGCAGTATTTT. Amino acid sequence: CSAIDSPTDTQYF.

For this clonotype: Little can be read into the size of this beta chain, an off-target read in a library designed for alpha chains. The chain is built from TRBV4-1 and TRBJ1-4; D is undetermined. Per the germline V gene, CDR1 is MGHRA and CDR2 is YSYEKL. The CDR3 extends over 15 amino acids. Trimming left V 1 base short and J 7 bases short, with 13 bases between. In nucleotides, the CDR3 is TGCGCCAGCAGCCAAGCGATACTCCTTCCTGAAAAACTGTTTTTT. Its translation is CASSQAILLPEKLFF.

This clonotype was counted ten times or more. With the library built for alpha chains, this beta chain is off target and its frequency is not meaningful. CDR3 DNA: TGCAGTGCTCAGAGGGTGGGAGCCAAAAACATTCAGTACTTC. It is translated as CSAQRVGAKNIQYF. The rearrangement uses TRBV20-1 and TRBJ2-4; TRBD2 might be the D (5 bases). Germline V lookup: CDR1 DFQATT, CDR2 SNEGSKA (reference sequence). Trimming stripped 5 bases from V and 0 bases from J, with 11 bases between. This CDR3 contains 14 residues.

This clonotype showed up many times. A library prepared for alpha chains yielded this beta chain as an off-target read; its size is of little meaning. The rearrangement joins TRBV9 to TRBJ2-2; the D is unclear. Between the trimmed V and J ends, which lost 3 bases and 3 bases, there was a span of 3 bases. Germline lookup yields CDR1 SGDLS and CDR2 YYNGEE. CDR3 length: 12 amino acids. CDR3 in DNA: TGTGCCAGCAGCGCCTACACCGGGGAGCTGTTTTTT. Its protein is CASSAYTGELFF.

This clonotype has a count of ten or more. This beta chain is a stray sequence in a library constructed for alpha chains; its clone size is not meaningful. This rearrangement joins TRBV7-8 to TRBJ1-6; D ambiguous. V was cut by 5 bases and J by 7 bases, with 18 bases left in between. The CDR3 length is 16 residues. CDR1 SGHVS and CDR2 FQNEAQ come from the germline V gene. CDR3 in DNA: TGTGCCAGCAGCACCCAGAGTCCTGCTCGGAATTCACCCCTCCACTTT. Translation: CASSTQSPARNSPLHF.

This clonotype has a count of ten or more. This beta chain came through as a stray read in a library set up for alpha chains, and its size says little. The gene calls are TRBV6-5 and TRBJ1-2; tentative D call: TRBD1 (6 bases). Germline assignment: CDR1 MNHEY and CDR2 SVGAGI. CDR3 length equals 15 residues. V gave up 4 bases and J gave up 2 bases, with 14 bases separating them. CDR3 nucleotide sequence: TGTGCCAGCAGTTCCGTCGGGGGCAGAAACTATGGCTACACCTTC. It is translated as CASSSVGGRNYGYTF.

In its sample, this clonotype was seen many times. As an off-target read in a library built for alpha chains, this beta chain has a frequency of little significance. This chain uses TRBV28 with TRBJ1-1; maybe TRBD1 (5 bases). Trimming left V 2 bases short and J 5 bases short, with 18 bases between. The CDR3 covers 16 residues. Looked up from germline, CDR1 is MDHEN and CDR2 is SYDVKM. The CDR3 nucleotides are TGTGCCAGCAGTTTAAGACCGGGCAGGGAGAGAACTGAAGCTTTCTTT. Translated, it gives CASSLRPGRERTEAFF.

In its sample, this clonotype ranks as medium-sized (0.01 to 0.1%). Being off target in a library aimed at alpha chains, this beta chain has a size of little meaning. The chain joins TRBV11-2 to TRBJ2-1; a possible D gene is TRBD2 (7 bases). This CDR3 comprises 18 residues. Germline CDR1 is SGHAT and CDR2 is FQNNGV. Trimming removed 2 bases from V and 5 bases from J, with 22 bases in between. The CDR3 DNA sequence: TGTGCCAGCAGCTTAAGGTGGGGAGGGCAGGGGCCTAACAATGAGCAGTTCTTC. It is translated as CASSLRWGGQGPNNEQFF.

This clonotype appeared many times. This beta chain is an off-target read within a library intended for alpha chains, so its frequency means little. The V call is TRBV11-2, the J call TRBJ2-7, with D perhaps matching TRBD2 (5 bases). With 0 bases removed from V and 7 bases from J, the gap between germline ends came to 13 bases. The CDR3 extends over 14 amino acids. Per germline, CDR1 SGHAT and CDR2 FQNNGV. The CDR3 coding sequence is TGTGCCAGCAGCTTAGACCCGCGAACGGGAGAGCAGTACTTC. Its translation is CASSLDPRTGEQYF.

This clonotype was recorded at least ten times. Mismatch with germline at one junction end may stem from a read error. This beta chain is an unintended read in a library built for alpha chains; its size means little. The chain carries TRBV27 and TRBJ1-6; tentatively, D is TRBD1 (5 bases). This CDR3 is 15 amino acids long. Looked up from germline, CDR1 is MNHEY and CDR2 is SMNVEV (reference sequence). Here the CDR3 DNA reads TGTACCAGCACTCGAGGGACGGGGGTCGGCTCACCCCTCCACTTT. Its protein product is CTSTRGTGVGSPLHF.

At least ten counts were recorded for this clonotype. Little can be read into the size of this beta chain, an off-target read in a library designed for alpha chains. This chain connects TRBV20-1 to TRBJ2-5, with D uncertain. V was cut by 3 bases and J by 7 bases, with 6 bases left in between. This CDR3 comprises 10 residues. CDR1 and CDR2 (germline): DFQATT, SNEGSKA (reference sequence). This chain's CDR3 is CSASPGTQYF. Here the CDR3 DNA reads TGCAGTGCTAGTCCCGGGACCCAGTACTTC.

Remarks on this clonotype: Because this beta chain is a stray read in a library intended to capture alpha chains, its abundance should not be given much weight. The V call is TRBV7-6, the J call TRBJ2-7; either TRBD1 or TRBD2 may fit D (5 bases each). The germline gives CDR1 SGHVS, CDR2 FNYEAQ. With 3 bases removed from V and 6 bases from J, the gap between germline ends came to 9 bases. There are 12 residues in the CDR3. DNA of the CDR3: TGTGCCAGCAGCTTCTGGGGACGCGAGCAGTACTTC. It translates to CASSFWGREQYF. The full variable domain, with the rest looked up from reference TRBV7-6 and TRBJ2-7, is GAGVSQSPRYKVTKRGQDVALRCDPISGHVSLYWYRQALGQGPEFLTYFNYEAQQDKSGLPNDRFSAERPEGSISTLTIQRTEQRDSAMYRCASSFWGREQYFGPGTRLTVT.

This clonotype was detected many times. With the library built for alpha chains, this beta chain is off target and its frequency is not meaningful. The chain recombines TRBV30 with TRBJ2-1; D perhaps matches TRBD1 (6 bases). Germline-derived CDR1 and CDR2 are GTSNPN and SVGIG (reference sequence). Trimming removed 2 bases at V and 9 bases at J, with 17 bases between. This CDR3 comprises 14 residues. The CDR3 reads CAWSLGHLSSEQFF. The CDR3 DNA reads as TGTGCCTGGAGTCTGGGACACCTTTCTAGTGAGCAGTTCTTC.

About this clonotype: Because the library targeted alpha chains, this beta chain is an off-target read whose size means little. CDR3 region: CASSQGITGGGNTIYF. Here the CDR3 DNA reads TGTGCCAGCAGCCAAGGCATCACAGGGGGTGGAAACACCATATATTTT. This chain connects TRBV3-1 to TRBJ1-3, with 8 bases matching TRBD1. V lost 1 base, J lost 3 bases, and 5 bases stayed unmatched. This CDR3 contains 16 residues. Germline V CDR1 and CDR2: LGHDT, YNNKEL (reference sequence).

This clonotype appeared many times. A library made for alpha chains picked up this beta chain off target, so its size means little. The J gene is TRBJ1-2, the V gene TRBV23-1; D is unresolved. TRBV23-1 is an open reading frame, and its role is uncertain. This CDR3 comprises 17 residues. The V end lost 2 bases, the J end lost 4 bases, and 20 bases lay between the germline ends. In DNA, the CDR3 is TGCGCCAGCAGTCAACTGACCAACTCGACCATGGGCTATGGCTACACCTTC. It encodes CASSQLTNSTMGYGYTF.

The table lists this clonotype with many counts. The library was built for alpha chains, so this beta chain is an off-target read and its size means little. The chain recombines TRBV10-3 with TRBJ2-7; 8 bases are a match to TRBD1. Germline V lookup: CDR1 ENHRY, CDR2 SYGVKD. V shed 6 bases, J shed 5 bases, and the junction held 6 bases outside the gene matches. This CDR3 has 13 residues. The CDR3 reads CAIRQPGQDEQYF. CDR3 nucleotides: TGTGCCATCAGACAGCCGGGACAGGACGAGCAGTACTTC.

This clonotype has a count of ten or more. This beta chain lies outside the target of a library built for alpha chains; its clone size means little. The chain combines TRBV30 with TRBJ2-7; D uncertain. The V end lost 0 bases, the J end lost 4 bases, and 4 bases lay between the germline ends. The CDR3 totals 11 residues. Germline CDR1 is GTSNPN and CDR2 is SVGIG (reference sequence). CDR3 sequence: CAWSVRYEQYF. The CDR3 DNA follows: TGTGCCTGGAGTGTCAGGTACGAGCAGTACTTC.

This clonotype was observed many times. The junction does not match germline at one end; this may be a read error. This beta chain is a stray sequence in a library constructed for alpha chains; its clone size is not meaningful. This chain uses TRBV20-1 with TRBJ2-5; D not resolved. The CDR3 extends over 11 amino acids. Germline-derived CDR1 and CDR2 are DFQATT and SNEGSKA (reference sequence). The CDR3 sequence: CSAGRQGTQYF. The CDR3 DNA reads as TGCAGTGCAGGGCGGCAAGGGACCCAGTACTTC.

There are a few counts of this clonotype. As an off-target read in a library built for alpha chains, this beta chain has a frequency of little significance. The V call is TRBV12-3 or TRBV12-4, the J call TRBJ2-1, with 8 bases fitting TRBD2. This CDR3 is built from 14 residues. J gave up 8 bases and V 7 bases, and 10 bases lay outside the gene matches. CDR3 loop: CASNRIGGAYEQFF. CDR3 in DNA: TGTGCCAGCAATCGTATCGGGGGGGCCTATGAGCAGTTCTTC.